A single sample is the source of the 14 T cell receptor beta chains below, sequenced in a study of blood T cell repertoires in COVID-19. Here immunoSEQ multiplex PCR was the method, and the copy in TCRdb shows in-frame clones only, minus some. The table has around 81,000 clones, 88% seen once. Sequenced input: peripheral blood. These receptors were taken from a man between 70 and 80 years old with acute or convalescent COVID-19.

The chain recombines TRBV28 with TRBJ2-4, with a possible D match to TRBD2 (6 bases). The CDR3 contains 14 residues. Germline V gene sequence: CDR1 MDHEN, CDR2 SYDVKM. Trimming cost V 4 bases and J 3 bases, with 10 bases left between them. CDR3 nucleotides: TGTGCCAGCAGTTCGGGGGAAATCAAAAACATTCAGTACTTC. Encoded protein: CASSSGEIKNIQYF. Together with reference TRBV28 and TRBJ2-4, the CDR3 gives the full variable domain: DVKVTQSSRYLVKRTGEKVFLECVQDMDHENMFWYRQDPGLGLRLIYFSYDVKMKEKGDIPEGYSVSREKKERFSLILESASTNQTSMYLCASSSGEIKNIQYFGAGTRLSVL.

CDR3 nucleotide sequence: TGTGCCACCAGTGATTTTAATGAGGGAAATGAGCAGTTCTTC. It yields the protein CATSDFNEGNEQFF. The chain recombines TRBV24-1 with TRBJ2-1, with D possibly being TRBD2 (5 bases). V was trimmed by 1 base and J by 7 bases, leaving 10 bases between them. Germline V gives CDR1 KGHDR, CDR2 SFDVKD. The CDR3 covers 14 residues.

J is TRBJ1-1 and V is TRBV7-9, with TRBD1 identical over 9 bases. Trimming cost V 5 bases and J 8 bases; bases outside gene matches: 9. Per germline, CDR1 SEHNR and CDR2 FQNEAQ (reference sequence). CDR3 length: 14 amino acids. CDR3 in DNA: TGTGCCAGCAGCGAGAACAGGGGGCACCCGGAAGCTTTCTTT. Residues: CASSENRGHPEAFF.

V and J are TRBV2 and TRBJ2-2; D remains ambiguous. The V gene's germline CDR1 is SNHLY and CDR2 FYNNEI. CDR3 length equals 16 residues. With 3 bases removed from V and 0 bases from J, the gap between germline ends came to 11 bases. CDR3 sequence: CASSDPVQTNTGELFF. The CDR3 DNA reads as TGTGCCAGCAGTGATCCAGTCCAGACGAACACCGGGGAGCTGTTTTTT.

The chain joins TRBV6-6 to TRBJ1-3, with TRBD1 as a possible D gene (5 bases). The CDR3 has 14 amino acids. V was cut by 7 bases and J by 0 bases, with 10 bases left in between. Per the germline V gene, CDR1 is MNHNY and CDR2 is SVGAGI (reference sequence). CDR3 nucleotides: TGTGCCAGCACTCCGGGGGGCTCTGGAAACACCATATATTTT. Translating gives CASTPGGSGNTIYF.

This chain uses TRBV3-1 (or the pseudogene TRBV3-2) with TRBJ1-1; D is possibly TRBD1 (5 bases). V lost 0 bases, J lost 10 bases, and 15 bases lay in between. The V gene's germline CDR1 is LGHDT and CDR2 YNNKEL (reference sequence). This CDR3 contains 14 residues. DNA for the CDR3: TGTGCCAGCAGCCAAGATACTGTAGCAGGGCCAGCTTTCTTT. Its translation is CASSQDTVAGPAFF.

This sequence joins TRBV7-2 and TRBJ1-2, with TRBD1 matching 7 bases. Germline CDR1 is SGHTA and CDR2 is FQGNSA. Trimming at V came to 1 base and at J to 4 bases, leaving 3 bases not matched to a gene. The CDR3 length is 14 residues. The CDR3 DNA follows: TGTGCCAGCAGCTTAGTTGGGGACAGCTATGGCTACACCTTC. As protein: CASSLVGDSYGYTF.

This clone appeared a single time. The chain carries TRBV19 and TRBJ1-1; 7 nucleotides match TRBD1. Per germline, CDR1 LNHDA and CDR2 SQIVND (reference sequence). This CDR3 region has 13 residues. V dropped 2 bases and J dropped 9; count of bases not matched to a gene: 6. The CDR3 region has the DNA TGTGCCAGTAGTATAAACAGGGGAGCCCAAGCTTTCTTT. It encodes CASSINRGAQAFF.

J is TRBJ2-7 and V is TRBV7-2, with TRBD1 matching 10 bases. Germline V CDR1 and CDR2: SGHTA, FQGNSA. This CDR3 region has 15 residues. Trimming at V came to 4 bases and at J to 1 base, leaving 4 bases not matched to a gene. The CDR3 coding sequence is TGTGCCAGCAGCTCGGGACAGGGGAAATCCTACGAGCAGTACTTC. It translates to CASSSGQGKSYEQYF.

V and J are TRBV7-9 and TRBJ1-5; D gene unclear. Germline loops: CDR1 SEHNR, CDR2 FQNEAQ (reference sequence). Trimming took off 1 base at V and 4 bases at J, with 8 bases between the two ends. The CDR3 spans 14 residues. CDR3 coding DNA: TGTGCCAGCAGCTTAGAATCGGGGAATCAGCCCCAGCATTTT. Amino acids: CASSLESGNQPQHF.

The gene calls are TRBV7-2 and TRBJ2-1, with TRBD1 identical over 8 bases. This CDR3 region has 15 residues. The V segment lost 5 bases and the J segment 2 bases; nucleotides outside the gene matches: 5. Looked up from germline, CDR1 is SGHTA and CDR2 is FQGNSA. CDR3 DNA: TGTGCCAGCAGCGGTGGACAGGGTCCCTACAATGAGCAGTTCTTC. Residues: CASSGGQGPYNEQFF.

The chain recombines TRBV19 with TRBJ2-1; 9 bases fit TRBD2. The germline V gene encodes CDR1 LNHDA and CDR2 SQIVND (reference sequence). J lost 2 bases, V lost 6 bases, and 8 bases had no gene match. CDR3 size: 16 residues. The CDR3 DNA follows: TGTGCCAGTAGACCTACTAGCGGGCCGGCCTACAATGAGCAGTTCTTC. It yields the protein CASRPTSGPAYNEQFF.

The rearrangement links TRBV19 to TRBJ1-5; 8 nucleotides line up with TRBD1. V was clipped by 6 bases and J by 2 bases; unmatched bases: 6. The germline gives CDR1 LNHDA, CDR2 SQIVND (reference sequence). CDR3 length: 15 amino acids. CDR3 sequence reads: CASRRGQGGNQPQHF. In DNA, the CDR3 is TGTGCCAGTAGGAGAGGACAGGGAGGCAATCAGCCCCAGCATTTT.

The chain employs TRBV5-1 and TRBJ1-1; D is unclear. The V end was cut by 2 bases, the J end by 6 bases, with 11 bases between. Germline CDR1 is SGHRS and CDR2 is YFSETQ. The CDR3 loop spans 13 amino acids. The DNA of the CDR3 is TGCGCCAGCAGCTTAAACAGAATCGCTGAAGCTTTCTTT. Amino acids: CASSLNRIAEAFF.